What follows are 29 T cell receptor beta chains derived from one specimen sequenced in a study of neurological immune-mediated disorders. From the 5' RACE reads, TCRdb called clonotypes with MiXCR, one entry per CDR3 protein. The data contain roughly 60,000 distinct CDR3 sequences, roughly 4% of them seen just once; the ten biggest clones take up about 2%. The specimen sequenced was PBMCs. Receptors originate from a woman aged 50 to 65 with multiple sclerosis.

About this clonotype: A much bigger clone sits one base away, suggesting this may be a read error. The chain joins TRBV9 to TRBJ2-1; D is possibly TRBD2 (5 bases). Germline V lookup: CDR1 SGDLS, CDR2 YYNGEE. Deletions cut 0 bases from V and 5 bases from J, with 12 bases between. This CDR3 contains 15 residues. The CDR3 nucleotides read TGTGCCAGCAGCGTAGACGGGAAACCTCACAATGAGCAGTTCTTC. This codes for CASSVDGKPHNEQFF.

In its sample, this clonotype was seen many times. This chain uses TRBV7-9 with TRBJ1-1; D perhaps matches TRBD1 (5 bases). The V and J ends lost 1 base and 5 bases respectively, with 14 bases between them. Germline V gene sequence: CDR1 SEHNR, CDR2 FQNEAQ (reference sequence). The CDR3 extends over 15 amino acids. In nucleotides, the CDR3 is TGTGCCAGCAGCTTAGTGGGGCCCTCAATAACTGAAGCTTTCTTT. It specifies CASSLVGPSITEAFF.

This clonotype came up many times. The rearrangement uses TRBV20-1 and TRBJ2-7; 11 bases are a match to TRBD2. Germline loops: CDR1 DFQATT, CDR2 SNEGSKA (reference sequence). The V gene end was trimmed by 6 bases and the J gene end by 4 bases; junction bases not matched to a gene: 5. The CDR3 covers 13 residues. The CDR3 region is CSARGLADYEQYF. The CDR3 bases are TGCAGTGCCCGGGGACTAGCGGATTACGAGCAGTACTTC.

This clonotype was counted ten times or more. The chain employs TRBV20-1 and TRBJ1-3; unclear D gene. CDR1 DFQATT and CDR2 SNEGSKA come from the germline V gene (reference sequence). There are 13 residues in the CDR3. V lost 3 bases, J lost 0 bases, and 6 bases lay in between. CDR3 amino acids: CSARFVSGNTIYF. CDR3 nucleotides: TGCAGTGCTAGGTTCGTCTCTGGAAACACCATATATTTT.

The chain uses TRBV20-1 and TRBJ2-7; 10 bases match TRBD2. Germline V gene lookup returns CDR1 DFQATT and CDR2 SNEGSKA (reference sequence). J lost 4 bases, V lost 5 bases, and 5 bases had no gene match. The CDR3 is 13 amino acids. The CDR3 reads CSAAGLAAYEQYF. The CDR3, as DNA: TGCAGTGCTGCCGGACTAGCGGCGTACGAGCAGTACTTC.

Ten or more counts support this clonotype. This chain links TRBV28 with TRBJ2-4, with TRBD1 identical over 10 bases. The V gene's germline CDR1 is MDHEN and CDR2 SYDVKM. V was pared by 10 bases and J by 7 bases, with 7 bases of the junction left unmatched. The CDR3 is made up of 13 amino acids. The CDR3 is CATTGTGENIQYF. DNA for the CDR3: TGTGCCACCACCGGGACAGGGGAGAACATTCAGTACTTC.

This clonotype has a count of ten or more. One end of the junction is discordant with germline, which a read error may explain. V gene TRBV5-1 combines with J gene TRBJ1-5; D might be TRBD1 (6 bases). CDR1 and CDR2 (germline): SGHRS, YFSETQ. The length of the CDR3 is 14 residues. The CDR3 sequence is CASSLGGGNQPQNF. Written as DNA, the CDR3 is TGCGCCAGCAGCTTGGGAGGGGGTAATCAGCCCCAGAATTTT.

V and J are TRBV6-6 and TRBJ2-7; no clear D gene. Germline V gene data show CDR1 as MNHNY and CDR2 as SVGAGI (reference sequence). V was clipped by 7 bases and J by 4 bases, with 14 bases between them. The CDR3 totals 13 residues. The CDR3 bases are TGTGCCAGCATTCGCCTTGGGGTTTACGAGCAGTACTTC. It specifies CASIRLGVYEQYF.

This clonotype has at least ten counts. J is TRBJ2-7 and V is TRBV29-1; D gene unclear. The CDR3 covers 13 residues. Germline assignment: CDR1 SQVTM and CDR2 ANQGSEA. The ends were cut back, 4 bases at V and 1 base at J, with 11 bases in the middle. The CDR3 coding sequence is TGCAGCGTTGTGCGGTCGACGTCCTACGAGCAGTACTTC. Residues: CSVVRSTSYEQYF.

This clonotype was detected many times. V usage is TRBV7-2 and J usage is TRBJ2-7; D call uncertain. This CDR3 region has 14 residues. Germline V gene lookup returns CDR1 SGHTA and CDR2 FQGNSA. The germline V and J ends were trimmed by 1 base and 2 bases, with 9 bases remaining between them. In nucleotides, the CDR3 is TGTGCCAGCAGCTTAGAAGCGTTTGCCTACGAGCAGTACTTC. It codes for CASSLEAFAYEQYF.

This chain uses TRBV2 with TRBJ2-3; 7 bases match TRBD2. The CDR3 runs to 15 residues. Germline CDR1 and CDR2: SNHLY and FYNNEI. The V segment lost 8 bases and the J segment 1 base; nucleotides outside the gene matches: 9. The CDR3 region has the DNA TGTGCCAGCGCCTTAGGACTAGTTGGCACAGATACGCAGTATTTT. As protein: CASALGLVGTDTQYF.

In this sample, this clonotype turned up many times. The chain employs TRBV7-3 and TRBJ2-7, with D possibly being TRBD2 (5 bases). The CDR3 is 14 amino acids. In germline, CDR1 is SGHTA, CDR2 FQGTGA. The V end lost 5 bases, the J end lost 5 bases, and 16 bases lay between the germline ends. The CDR3 DNA reads as TGTGCCAGCAGCACCCAGAAGAGGGTCCACGAGCAGTACTTC. Translated: CASSTQKRVHEQYF.

This clonotype showed up many times. The rearrangement joins TRBV20-1 to TRBJ1-2; 7 bases map to TRBD1. Germline V gene lookup returns CDR1 DFQATT and CDR2 SNEGSKA (reference sequence). The CDR3 runs 12 residues. V lost 3 bases to trimming and J lost 7 bases; unmatched junction nucleotides: 5. In DNA form, the CDR3 reads TGCAGTGCTAGGGAACAGGGGTTTGGCTACACCTTC. Residues: CSAREQGFGYTF.

This clonotype was detected many times. The chain uses TRBV4-3 and TRBJ2-1; 13 bases fit TRBD2. In germline, CDR1 is LGHNA, CDR2 YSLEER. CDR3 size: 17 residues. J lost 3 bases, V lost 4 bases, and 6 bases had no gene match. For the CDR3, the DNA is TGCGCCAGCAGCCCCTATGGGACTAGCGGGAACTACAATGAGCAGTTCTTC. This encodes CASSPYGTSGNYNEQFF.

This clonotype was observed at least ten times. The CDR3: CASSLASLALSYNEQFF. The CDR3 region has the DNA TGTGCCAGCAGCTTAGCGAGTCTTGCGCTCTCCTACAATGAGCAGTTCTTC. The chain uses TRBV7-2 and TRBJ2-1; D is unresolved. Germline CDR1 reads SGHTA; CDR2 reads FQGNSA. V was shortened by 0 bases and J by 0 bases, with 12 bases between the two germline ends. The CDR3 runs to 17 residues.

This clonotype has ten or more counts. J is TRBJ2-2 and V is TRBV15; 10 bases align to TRBD2. Germline CDR1 and CDR2: LNHNV and YYDKDF (reference sequence). This CDR3 comprises 17 residues. With 3 bases clipped from V and 7 bases from J, the junction kept 11 bases outside the gene matches. CDR3 in DNA: TGTGCCACCAGCAGCTTCGGACTAGCGGCCCTCGGCGGGGAGCTGTTTTTT. It encodes CATSSFGLAALGGELFF. Combining the CDR3 with reference TRBV15 and TRBJ2-2 gives the whole variable domain DAMVIQNPRYQVTQFGKPVTLSCSQTLNHNVMYWYQQKSSQAPKLLFHYYDKDFNNEADTPDNFQSRRPNTSFCFLDIRSPGLGDTAMYLCATSSFGLAALGGELFFGEGSRLTVL.

This clonotype has at least ten counts. This chain connects TRBV24-1 to TRBJ2-2; the D is unclear. CDR1 is KGHDR, CDR2 SFDVKD, per germline. V dropped 6 bases and J dropped 8 bases, with 6 bases sitting between them. The CDR3 runs 11 residues. CDR3: CATSNLGELFF. CDR3 coding DNA: TGTGCCACCAGTAACCTAGGGGAGCTGTTTTTT.

This clonotype occurred a few times. This could be a read error, since a much larger clone is one nucleotide away. The chain has TRBV25-1 and TRBJ2-2; D possibly uses TRBD1 or TRBD2 (5 bases each). V lost 4 bases, J lost 6 bases, and 15 bases lay in between. The germline CDR1 and CDR2 sequences are MGHDK and SYGVNS. This CDR3 region has 15 residues. This chain's CDR3 is CASSAGAASPGELFF. The CDR3 DNA reads TGTGCCAGCAGTGCCGGGGCAGCTAGTCCCGGGGAGCTGTTTTTT.

This clonotype is judged medium-sized. V and J are TRBV7-9 and TRBJ2-7; 10 bases match TRBD2. Germline CDR1 and CDR2: SEHNR and FQNEAQ (reference sequence). V lost 7 bases, J lost 6 bases, and 3 bases stayed unmatched. CDR3 length: 12 residues. The CDR3 region has the DNA TGTGCCAGCACTAGCGGGAGCACCGAGCAGTACTTC. Its translation: CASTSGSTEQYF.

This clonotype was detected ten times or more. The chain links TRBV4-2 to TRBJ1-1; TRBD1 agrees at 9 bases. V lost 2 bases, J lost 4 bases, and 14 bases stayed unmatched. Germline V gene lookup returns CDR1 LGHNA and CDR2 YNFKEQ. The CDR3 sequence is 18 residues long. The CDR3 DNA reads as TGTGCCAGCAGCCAATGGACAGGGGCCACGCCGAGGAGCACTGAAGCTTTCTTT. It translates to CASSQWTGATPRSTEAFF.

Many counts were recorded for this clonotype. The junction shows a germline mismatch at one end, possibly a read error. This chain connects TRBV15 to TRBJ1-6, with a tentative D call TRBD1 (6 bases). Looked up from germline, CDR1 is LNHNV and CDR2 is YYDKDF (reference sequence). The CDR3 sequence is 15 residues long. The CDR3 spells CATSRAGTHNSPLNF. The DNA of the CDR3 is TGTGCCACCAGCAGAGCCGGGACACATAATTCACCCCTCAACTTT.

At least ten counts were recorded for this clonotype. The V call is TRBV10-3, the J call TRBJ1-2; D might be TRBD1 (6 bases). Germline values: CDR1 ENHRY, CDR2 SYGVKD. CDR3 length: 15 residues. Trimming cost V 4 bases and J 2 bases, with 14 bases left between them. In nucleotides, the CDR3 is TGTGCCATCAGTGCGGGGGGCGCGTCCAACTATGGCTACACCTTC. The encoded protein is CAISAGGASNYGYTF.

Many counts were recorded for this clonotype. The chain recombines TRBV12-3 or TRBV12-4 with TRBJ2-6; TRBD1 aligns across 7 bases. After removal of 4 bases from V and 1 base from J, the junction contained 4 bases not matched to a gene. CDR3 length: 16 residues. CDR3 sequence (DNA): TGTGCCAGCAGTTCGGGACAGTTTTCTGGGGCCAACGTCCTGACTTTC. Its translation: CASSSGQFSGANVLTF.

The rearrangement uses TRBV19 and TRBJ1-2; D is perhaps TRBD1 (5 bases). In germline, CDR1 is LNHDA, CDR2 SQIVND (reference sequence). CDR3 length: 13 amino acids. V dropped 7 bases and J dropped 4 bases, with 13 bases sitting between them. CDR3: CASIGRATYGYTF. CDR3 sequence (DNA): TGTGCCAGTATTGGCAGGGCGACCTATGGCTACACCTTC.

This clonotype was detected many times. The chain recombines TRBV5-1 with TRBJ2-3; TRBD1 might be the D (5 bases). The germline V gene has CDR1 SGHRS and CDR2 YFSETQ. The CDR3 extends over 16 amino acids. Trimming took off 4 bases at V and 0 bases at J, with 15 bases between the two ends. CDR3: CASSPTGGASTDTQYF. For the CDR3, the DNA is TGCGCCAGCAGCCCAACAGGTGGGGCTAGCACAGATACGCAGTATTTT.

This clonotype was counted a few times. Just one base apart from a much larger clone, this may be a read error. J is TRBJ1-1 and V is TRBV20-1; no clear D gene. The CDR3 loop spans 15 amino acids. Trimming took off 1 base at V and 5 bases at J, with 17 bases between the two ends. The germline V gene has CDR1 DFQATT and CDR2 SNEGSKA (reference sequence). CDR3 bases: TGCAGTGCTAGAGCCTTTGGCAGACTGAGGACTGAAGCTTTCTTT. Its protein is CSARAFGRLRTEAFF.

This clonotype was counted many times. The chain couples TRBV29-1 to TRBJ2-4; D remains unclear. This CDR3 spans 11 amino acids. V was clipped by 5 bases and J by 9 bases, with 11 bases between them. The germline CDR1 and CDR2 sequences are SQVTM and ANQGSEA. CDR3 sequence: CSVLHRPIQYF. DNA of the CDR3: TGCAGCGTTCTCCACAGACCCATTCAGTACTTC.

Many counts were recorded for this clonotype. The chain uses TRBV7-9 and TRBJ2-2, with 11 bases that match TRBD1. This CDR3 is 16 amino acids long. Per the germline V gene, CDR1 is SEHNR and CDR2 is FQNEAQ (reference sequence). V lost 5 bases to trimming and J lost 7 bases; unmatched junction nucleotides: 9. Here the CDR3 reads CASSHSDRGRDGELFF. CDR3 coding DNA: TGTGCCAGCAGCCACTCGGACAGGGGGCGCGACGGGGAGCTGTTTTTT.

There are many counts of this clonotype. This chain joins TRBV20-1 and TRBJ1-5; D gene unclear. The germline V gene encodes CDR1 DFQATT and CDR2 SNEGSKA (reference sequence). The V gene lost 2 bases and the J gene lost 3 bases, with 5 bases spanning the gap. The CDR3 runs to 12 residues. The CDR3 DNA is TGCAGTGCTAGACAGTCCAATCAGCCCCAGCATTTT. Translating it yields CSARQSNQPQHF.